This TCR beta chain is drawn from a study of T cells in women clearing cervical HPV infection (dated by TCRdb to about 2018). The study in broad terms: Cases were 20 to 25 women with histologically confirmed HPV16-related CIN3 or worse, including 2 invasive cancers. The roughly 25 controls were women who cleared a single incident HPV16 infection within 12 months without developing precancer or cancer. Blood from cases was collected at the visit where the lesion was first found, while blood from controls was collected once the infection could no longer be detected. For cases, the median interval between lesion detection and blood sampling was roughly 150 days, with an interquartile range of roughly 80 to 200 days. Because only a few women had HLA typing data, the possibility that HLA type acted as a confounder could not be ruled out. This exploratory proof-of-principle case-control study, nested within the Guanacaste HPV Natural History Study in Costa Rica, compared TCR repertoires among women with different cervical HPV16 outcomes. Cases were matched to controls by age within five years and by the year the sample was collected. A median age of about 30 years was observed in cases versus approximately 40 in controls, and no significant differences in baseline characteristics were found. In the parent cohort, some 10,000 women aged 18 or older were enrolled in Guanacaste, Costa Rica, during about 1993 to 1994 and were followed for seven years. Five blinded duplicates per group were added as quality controls, so that roughly 60 samples were obtained: roughly 50 participants and some 10 replicates.

Every participant had a single incident cervical HPV16 infection, and prevalent HPV16 infections were excluded. Cervical HPV DNA was detected with MY09/MY11 PCR, and genotyping was done with dot-blot hybridization. Approximately 15 mL of heparinized blood were centrifuged, and the buffy coat was split into aliquots, frozen at -30 degrees C, and then kept at -80 degrees C. QIAGEN kits were used to extract genomic DNA from buffy coat specimens. The paper's findings and limits, for the study overall: Cases had lower TRBV6-7 relative abundance than controls (0.11% versus 0.16%; Bonferroni P = 0.0008). Because the number of T cells in each sample was unknown, differences in richness could reflect differing T-cell content rather than repertoire biology. Across sequencing depths, CIN3+ cases showed significantly higher TCR repertoire richness than controls, but evenness did not differ between the groups. By combining richness with V gene abundances, random forest classifiers separated cases from controls with an estimated AUC of 0.83. Because of the cross-sectional design, the study could not determine whether the associations came before infection or resulted from infection, and neither effector/memory subsets nor HPV-specific T cells were isolated.

TCR beta CDR3 regions were amplified by multiplex PCR from an average of about 1,100 ng genomic DNA per sample using the immunoSEQ assay. The assay corrected primer bias using a complete synthetic TCR repertoire to establish an amplification baseline. The amplicons were sequenced on the Illumina platform. As for how the authors treated the data: Error correction of the sequences involved clustering with frequency ratios plus a modified nearest-neighbor algorithm, after which the sequences were analyzed in the immunoSEQ Analyzer using IMGT gene definitions. At each rarefaction depth, TCR richness and evenness were averaged across 20 rarefaction repeats, and samples with fewer sequences than that depth were excluded. Wilcoxon rank sum tests with FDR correction were used to compare relative abundances of V, D and J genes between the groups. An intraclass correlation of roughly 96% for TCR richness and an average of roughly 80% across some 70 gene segments were obtained from the blinded duplicates. As stored in TCRdb, this immuneACCESS dataset retains in-frame rearrangements with V and J assigned. A fraction of the clones does not appear; measured against another copy, unresolved V genes explain less than half of the discrepancy, and the remainder lacks a known reason. V, J and clone size are taken as reported in that table, and D and trimming were inferred from the DNA itself. This sample's table contains tens of thousands of clones. The top ten clones comprise about 1.2% of the sample.

Spanning cysteine to phenylalanine, the CDR3 consists of 14 amino acids. Only the CDR3 bases that were read are kept: 33 of them, in frame from base 1. Taken from the germline V gene (reference sequence), the CDR1 and CDR2 loops are GTSNPN and SVGIG. Comment on this clone: This clone's antigen is unknown. The CDR3 extends 3 residues past the end of the read, so its final part is completed from the germline J gene.

The chain uses TRBV30 and TRBJ2-2; 7 nucleotides in the junction match TRBD2. Sequenced sample: blood buffy coat. The TCR was taken from a woman between 18 and 70 years old with a cervical HPV16 infection that either progressed to CIN3+ or cleared (not recorded which). The CDR3 reads CAWSNNWGGEKLFF. The part of the CDR3 DNA that was read is TGTGCCTGGAGTAATAACTGGGGGGGGGAAAAG.